One and the same sample provided the 2 T cell receptor beta chains below, sequenced in a study of T cells in Graves' hyperthyroidism and ophthalmopathy. TCR beta CDR3 sequences were amplified from RNA transcripts. A first-round RT-PCR of the TCR CDR3 used the HTBI primer set. TCRdb ran MiXCR on the multiplex PCR reads and lists one entry per CDR3 protein. The sample lists 450,000 to 700,000 distinct CDR3 sequences, about 43% seen once, with around 7.7% in the top ten. Sequencing input: peripheral blood or thyroid tissue (not recorded which). The receptor set was obtained from a woman aged 18-35 years with Graves' hyperthyroidism.

Of note for this clonotype: This may arise from a read error, as a much more abundant clone is one base away. V gene TRBV11-2 combines with J gene TRBJ2-5, with D perhaps TRBD2 (5 bases). The CDR3 contains 16 residues. CDR1 SGHAT and CDR2 FQNNGV come from the germline V gene. CDR3 in amino acids: CASRSRRRIGQEAQYF. Written as DNA, the CDR3 is TGTGCCAGCAGGAGCCGAAGGAGGATAGGCCAAGAGGCCCAGTACTTC.

In this sample, this clonotype turned up many times. The J gene is TRBJ1-3, the V gene TRBV6-1; D is unclear. This CDR3 is 11 amino acids long. The V gene's germline CDR1 is MNHNS and CDR2 SASEGT. V lost 10 bases and J 7 bases, leaving 11 bases between the germline ends. This CDR3 reads CATTIRNTIYF. CDR3 coding DNA: TGTGCCACTACAATTAGGAACACCATATATTTT.